This TCR beta chain was obtained from a study of T cell responses to AZD1222 COVID-19 vaccine. Points from the study as a whole: Baseline seropositivity characterized only a handful of AZD1222 recipients. White British donors predominated, females outnumbered males, and clonal diversity was possibly underestimated.

As regards this clone: Its target is not known.

TCRdb keeps only in-frame clones here, not all; method: immunoSEQ multiplex PCR. The sample has around 94,000 clones, approximately 91% seen once. CDR3 length: 16 amino acids. The germline V and J ends were trimmed by 4 bases and 0 bases, with 13 bases remaining between them. Germline CDR1 MDHEN, CDR2 SYDVKM. This TCR derives from an adult in good health. This specimen was peripheral blood, taken on day 0 of AZD1222 vaccination. This rearrangement joins TRBV28 to TRBJ1-5; D gene uncertain. The CDR3 coding sequence is TGTGCCAGCAGTTCCGGAGAGATAGATAGCAATCAGCCCCAGCATTTT. Protein: CASSSGEIDSNQPQHF.